This T cell receptor (beta chain) was identified in a study of blood T cell repertoires in COVID-19. Study processing details: Amplification of reference gene primers provided the estimated nucleated cell counts. Clones were sequenced by immunoSEQ multiplex PCR, and TCRdb holds only the in-frame ones, with some missing. V and J calls and clone size are given by that table; D and trimming were obtained from the DNA. Found here are approximately 110,000 clones, 80% to 90% of them singletons; the top ten hold approximately 0.81%. CDR1 MNHEY and CDR2 SMNVEV come from the germline V gene (reference sequence). This CDR3 comprises 14 residues. V shed 8 bases, J shed 8 bases, and the junction held 7 bases outside the gene matches.

Sequenced: peripheral blood. The chain carries TRBV27 and TRBJ1-6, with 9 bases aligning to TRBD1. The TCR was taken from a woman between 45 and 65 years old with active or convalescent COVID-19. CDR3 sequence: CASGYTGGDSPLHF. DNA for the CDR3: TGTGCCAGCGGATATACAGGGGGCGATTCACCCCTCCACTTT.